Presented here are 4 T cell receptor beta chains from one specimen sequenced in a study of CD4 T cells in relation to SARS-CoV-2 and coronaviruses. The protocol was immunoSEQ multiplex PCR, while the TCRdb copy is restricted to in-frame clones and leaves out a portion. The sample records 18,000 or so clones, over 60% being singletons. No antigens are known for them. CD4+ T cells from unexposed donors were obtained before the COVID-19 pandemic (2011-2018). The cells were cultured for less than twelve days before CD4+ T cells were isolated. The sequenced sample consisted of CD4+ T cells from PBMCs, cultured in vitro. The receptors derive from a human donor in good health.

The chain links TRBV10-2 to TRBJ2-3, with no clear D. CDR3 length: 15 residues. Trimming stripped 2 bases from V and 0 bases from J, with 9 bases between. Germline CDR1 reads WSHSY; CDR2 reads SAAADI. Written as DNA, the CDR3 is TGCGCCAGCAGTGAGCTTTGGCCTAGCACAGATACGCAGTATTTT. Translated: CASSELWPSTDTQYF.

The chain has TRBV9 and TRBJ2-3, with 8 bases fitting TRBD2. With 1 base clipped from V and 0 bases from J, the junction kept 4 bases outside the gene matches. The CDR3 loop spans 16 amino acids. Germline V gives CDR1 SGDLS, CDR2 YYNGEE. The CDR3 loop reads CASSVSGRASTDTQYF. In DNA, the CDR3 is TGTGCCAGCAGCGTATCCGGGAGGGCTAGCACAGATACGCAGTATTTT.

V and J are TRBV24-1 and TRBJ1-1; D gene unclear. CDR3 size: 12 residues. CDR1 is KGHDR and CDR2 is SFDVKD in the germline V gene. The V and J ends lost 3 bases and 5 bases respectively, with 6 bases between them. The CDR3 DNA reads as TGTGCCACCAGTGATACTAATACTGAAGCTTTCTTT. Translated, it gives CATSDTNTEAFF.

Only a few counts were recorded for this clone. The rearrangement joins TRBV7-8 to TRBJ2-7; D unresolved. The CDR3 runs to 14 residues. CDR1 and CDR2 from the germline V gene are SGHVS and FQNEAQ. V was pared by 2 bases and J by 0 bases, with 8 bases between. The CDR3 DNA follows: TGTGCCAGCAGCTTAAGTCAGCTCTCCTACGAGCAGTACTTC. Translated, it gives CASSLSQLSYEQYF.